This T cell receptor beta chain derives from a study of T cell responses to AZD1222 COVID-19 vaccine. This CDR3 comprises 14 residues. Trimming took off 7 bases at V and 1 base at J, with 10 bases between the two ends. Germline V gene data show CDR1 as SGHTA and CDR2 as FQGNSA. Only in-frame clones appear in the TCRdb table, and some are missing; sequencing was by immunoSEQ multiplex PCR. The top ten clones hold about 1.6% of a sample with around 110,000 clones, roughly nine tenths of them seen once. The chain uses TRBV7-2 and TRBJ2-2; D gene ambiguous. The source is an adult who received the AZD1222 COVID-19 vaccine. Source: peripheral blood, taken 28 days after the second AZD1222 dose. CDR3 protein: CASTPPGNTGELFF. The CDR3 DNA is TGTGCCAGCACCCCCCCGGGGAACACCGGGGAGCTGTTTTTT. The full variable domain, its missing parts supplied by reference TRBV7-2 and TRBJ2-2, is GAGVSQSPSNKVTEKGKDVELRCDPISGHTALYWYRQSLGQGLEFLIYFQGNSAPDKSGLPSDRFSAERTGGSVSTLTIQRTQQEDSAVYLCASTPPGNTGELFFGEGSRLTVL.